What follows describes a single T cell receptor (beta chain). Its target is not known. The sample comes from a study of cytomegalovirus exposure and HLA in healthy donors. Study-wide findings and caveats: In vitro checks showed that three CMV-associated chains really do target CMV antigens. A classifier reportedly called cytomegalovirus status with high sensitivity and specificity. Cytomegalovirus-associated status was assigned to about 150 TCR beta chains.

Among the roughly 120 subjects of the validation cohort, separate from the 666-subject first cohort, were the donors. This table comes from immunoSEQ multiplex PCR, and its TCRdb copy is limited to in-frame clones, with some not included. The sample has roughly 120,000 clones, more than 75% seen once. The TCR sequence derives from a woman aged 30 to 39 in good health and CMV-seronegative. Source material: PBMCs.

The CDR3 DNA reads TGTGCCAGCAGCCAATCTCCAGCCCCGAGGACTGAAGCTTTCTTT. This translates into CASSQSPAPRTEAFF. The chain carries TRBV16 and TRBJ1-1; D remains ambiguous. Trimming removed 0 bases at V and 5 bases at J, with 13 bases between. CDR1 is KGHSY, CDR2 FQNENV, per germline. CDR3 size: 15 residues.